The subject of this entry is one T cell receptor (beta chain). Antigen: not known. Via MiXCR, TCRdb re-called the 5' RACE reads, giving one row per CDR3 protein. There are just under 550,000 distinct CDR3 sequences in the sample; 20% occur only once, and under 15% lies in the top ten. The CDR3 extends over 13 amino acids. The V gene lost 5 bases and the J gene lost 7 bases, with 15 bases spanning the gap. The germline CDR1 and CDR2 sequences are MGHRA and YSYEKL. The data originate from a study of T-cell memory formation after mild COVID-19. Study results and limitations: Clones shrinking between day 15 and 85 showed a balanced CD4/CD8 split, and those that grew later tilted toward CD4+.

The sample taken for sequencing was PBMCs or a T cell subset sorted from them (not recorded which). The rearrangement joins TRBV4-1 to TRBJ2-7; possibly TRBD1 for D (5 bases). This clonotype was sampled from an adult woman who had mild COVID-19 (a few samples of this study predate the infection). Cell type and time point are not known. CDR3 loop: CASSKVLGEEQYF. CDR3 coding DNA: TGCGCCAGCAGCAAAGTCTTAGGGGAAGAGCAGTACTTC.